The clone carrying this T cell receptor (beta chain) was recorded only once. Its target is unknown. Germline CDR1 and CDR2: SGHTA and FQGTGA. This CDR3 region has 15 residues. V shed 4 bases, J shed 8 bases, and the junction held 9 bases outside the gene matches. The data were obtained in a study of T cell responses to AZD1222 COVID-19 vaccine. On the study more broadly: Pooling was applied to second doses at about 4 or about 12 weeks. Study results and limitations: Of spike-specific TCRs, nearly half reportedly target regions left unmutated in variants. Donors were mostly white British, more females; clonal diversity possibly underestimated. Distributed over spike, vaccine-associated CD4 TCRs predominated at 160-218 and 743-854.

Sequencing was performed with immunoSEQ multiplex PCR; in TCRdb, only in-frame clones are kept and a portion is missing. The table records 95,000 to 150,000 clones, roughly 91% of them present only once. The source of this sequence is an adult in good health. The chain has TRBV7-3 and TRBJ2-1, with TRBD1 matching over 9 bases. The sequences come from peripheral blood, collected on day 0 of AZD1222 vaccination. The CDR3 nucleotides read TGTGCCAGCAGCTACCGGGACAGGGCCCCTGATGAGCAGTTCTTC. It translates to CASSYRDRAPDEQFF.